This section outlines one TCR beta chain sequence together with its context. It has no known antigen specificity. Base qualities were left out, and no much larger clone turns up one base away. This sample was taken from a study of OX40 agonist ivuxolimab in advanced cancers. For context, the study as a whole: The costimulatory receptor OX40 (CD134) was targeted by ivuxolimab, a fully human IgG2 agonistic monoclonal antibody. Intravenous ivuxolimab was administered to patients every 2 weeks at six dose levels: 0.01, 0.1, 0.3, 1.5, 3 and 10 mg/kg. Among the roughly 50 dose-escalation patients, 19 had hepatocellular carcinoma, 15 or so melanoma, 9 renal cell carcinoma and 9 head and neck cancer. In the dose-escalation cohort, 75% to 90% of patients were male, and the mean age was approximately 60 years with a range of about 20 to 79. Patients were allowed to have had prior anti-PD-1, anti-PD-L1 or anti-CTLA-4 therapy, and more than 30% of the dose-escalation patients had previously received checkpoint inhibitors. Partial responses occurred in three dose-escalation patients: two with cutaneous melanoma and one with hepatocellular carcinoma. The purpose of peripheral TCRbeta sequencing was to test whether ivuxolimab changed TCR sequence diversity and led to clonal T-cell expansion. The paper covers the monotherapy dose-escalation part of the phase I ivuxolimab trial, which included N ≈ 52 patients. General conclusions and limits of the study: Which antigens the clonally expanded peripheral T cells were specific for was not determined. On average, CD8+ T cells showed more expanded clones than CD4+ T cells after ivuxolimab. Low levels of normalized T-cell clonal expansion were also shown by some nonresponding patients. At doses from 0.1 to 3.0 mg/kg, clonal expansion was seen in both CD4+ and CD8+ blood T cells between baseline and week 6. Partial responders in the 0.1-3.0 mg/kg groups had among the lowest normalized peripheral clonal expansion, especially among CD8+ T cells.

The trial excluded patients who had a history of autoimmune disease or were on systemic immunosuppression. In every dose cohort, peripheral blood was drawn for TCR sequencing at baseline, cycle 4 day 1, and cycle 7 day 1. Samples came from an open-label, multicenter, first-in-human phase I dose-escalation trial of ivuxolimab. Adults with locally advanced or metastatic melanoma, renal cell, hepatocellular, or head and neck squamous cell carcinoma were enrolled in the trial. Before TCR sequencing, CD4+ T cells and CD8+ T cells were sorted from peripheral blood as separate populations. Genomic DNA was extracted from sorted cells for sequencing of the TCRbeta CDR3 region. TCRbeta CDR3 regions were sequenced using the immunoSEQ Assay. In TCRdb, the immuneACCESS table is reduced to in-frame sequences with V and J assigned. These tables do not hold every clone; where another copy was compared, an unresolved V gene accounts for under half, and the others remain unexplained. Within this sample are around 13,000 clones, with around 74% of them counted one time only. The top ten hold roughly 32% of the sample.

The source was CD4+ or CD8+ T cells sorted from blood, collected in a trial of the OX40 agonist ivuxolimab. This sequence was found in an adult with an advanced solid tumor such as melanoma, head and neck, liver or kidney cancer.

The CDR3 region reads CASGLAGDSDTQYF. The sequence in DNA is TGTGCCAGCGGACTAGCGGGAGACTCAGATACGCAGTATTTT. This receptor chain uses TRBV25-1 and TRBJ2-3; TRBD2 matches 13 bases in the middle. CDR1 and CDR2 are read off the germline V gene as MGHDK and SYGVNS. V is cut back by 8 bases and J by 4 bases, with 3 bases in the junction unmatched. Reading from cysteine to phenylalanine, the CDR3 counts 14 amino acids. Only the CDR3 part of the read is kept: 42 bases, read in frame from the first base.